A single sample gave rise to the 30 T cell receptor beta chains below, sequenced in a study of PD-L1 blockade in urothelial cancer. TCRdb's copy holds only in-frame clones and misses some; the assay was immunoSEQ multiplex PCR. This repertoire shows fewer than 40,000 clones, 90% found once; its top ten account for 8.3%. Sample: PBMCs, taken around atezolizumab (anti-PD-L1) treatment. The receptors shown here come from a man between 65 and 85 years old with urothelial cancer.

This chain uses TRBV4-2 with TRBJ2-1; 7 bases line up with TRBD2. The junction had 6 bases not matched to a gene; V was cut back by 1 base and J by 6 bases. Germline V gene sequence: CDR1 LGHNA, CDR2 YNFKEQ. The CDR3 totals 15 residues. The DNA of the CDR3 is TGTGCCAGCAGCCAAGGGTTCACTAGCGCCAATGAGCAGTTCTTC. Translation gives CASSQGFTSANEQFF.

CDR3: CASSPSGGSAGNTIYF. For the CDR3, the DNA is TGCGCCAGCAGCCCTTCAGGGGGCAGCGCTGGAAACACCATATATTTT. The chain recombines TRBV5-1 with TRBJ1-3; TRBD1 aligns across 8 bases. The CDR3 extends over 16 amino acids. Germline V gene sequence: CDR1 SGHRS, CDR2 YFSETQ. The ends lost 4 bases at V and 2 bases at J; junction bases unmatched: 8. Full variable domain (remainder filled in from reference TRBV5-1 and TRBJ1-3): KAGVTQTPRYLIKTRGQQVTLSCSPISGHRSVSWYQQTPGQGLQFLFEYFSETQRNKGNFPGRFSGRQFSNSRSEMNVSTLELGDSALYLCASSPSGGSAGNTIYFGEGSWLTVV.

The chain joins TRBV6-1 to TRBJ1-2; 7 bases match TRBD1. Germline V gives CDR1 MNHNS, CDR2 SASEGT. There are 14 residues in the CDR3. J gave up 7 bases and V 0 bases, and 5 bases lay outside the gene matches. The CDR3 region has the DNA TGTGCCAGCAGTGAAGCGAGACAGGGAGGTGGCTACACCTTC. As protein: CASSEARQGGGYTF.

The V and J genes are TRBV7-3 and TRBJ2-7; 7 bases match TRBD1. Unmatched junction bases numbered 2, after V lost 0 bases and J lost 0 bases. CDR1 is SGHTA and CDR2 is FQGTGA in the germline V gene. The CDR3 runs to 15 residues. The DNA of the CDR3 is TGTGCCAGCAGCTTAACGGCAGGGGGCTCCTACGAGCAGTACTTC. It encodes CASSLTAGGSYEQYF.

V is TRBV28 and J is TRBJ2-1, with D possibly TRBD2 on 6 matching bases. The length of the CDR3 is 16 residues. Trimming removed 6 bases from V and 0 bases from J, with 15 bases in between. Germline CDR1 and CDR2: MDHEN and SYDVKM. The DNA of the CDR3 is TGTGCCAGCAGGGGTTTGGGGCGGGACTCCTACAATGAGCAGTTCTTC. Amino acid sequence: CASRGLGRDSYNEQFF. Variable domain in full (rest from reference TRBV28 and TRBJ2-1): DVKVTQSSRYLVKRTGEKVFLECVQDMDHENMFWYRQDPGLGLRLIYFSYDVKMKEKGDIPEGYSVSREKKERFSLILESASTNQTSMYLCASRGLGRDSYNEQFFGPGTRLTVL.

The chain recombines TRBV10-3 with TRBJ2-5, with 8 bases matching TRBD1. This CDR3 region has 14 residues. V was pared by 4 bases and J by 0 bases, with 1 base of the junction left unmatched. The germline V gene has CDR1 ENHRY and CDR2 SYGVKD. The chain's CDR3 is CAISVQGDQETQYF. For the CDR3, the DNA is TGTGCCATCAGTGTACAGGGGGACCAAGAGACCCAGTACTTC.

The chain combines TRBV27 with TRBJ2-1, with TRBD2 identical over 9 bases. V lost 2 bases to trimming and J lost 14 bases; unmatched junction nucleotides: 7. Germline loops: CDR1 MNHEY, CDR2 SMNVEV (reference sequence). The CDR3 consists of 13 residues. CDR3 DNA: TGTGCCAGCAGTTTAGGTAGTAGCGGGAGCAAGTTCTTC. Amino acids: CASSLGSSGSKFF.

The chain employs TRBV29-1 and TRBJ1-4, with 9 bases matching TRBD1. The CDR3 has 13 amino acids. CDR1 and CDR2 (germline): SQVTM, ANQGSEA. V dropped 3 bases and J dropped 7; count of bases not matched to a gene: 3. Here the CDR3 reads CSVDPGQGEKLFF. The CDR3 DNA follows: TGCAGCGTTGATCCGGGACAGGGTGAAAAACTGTTTTTT.

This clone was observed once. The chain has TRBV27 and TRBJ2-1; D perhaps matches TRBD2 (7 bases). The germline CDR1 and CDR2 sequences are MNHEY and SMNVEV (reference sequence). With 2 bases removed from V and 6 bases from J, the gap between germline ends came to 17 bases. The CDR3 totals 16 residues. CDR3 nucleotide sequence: TGTGCCAGCAGTTTACCGGGGGGCGGTTTGTCCAATGAGCAGTTCTTC. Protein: CASSLPGGGLSNEQFF.

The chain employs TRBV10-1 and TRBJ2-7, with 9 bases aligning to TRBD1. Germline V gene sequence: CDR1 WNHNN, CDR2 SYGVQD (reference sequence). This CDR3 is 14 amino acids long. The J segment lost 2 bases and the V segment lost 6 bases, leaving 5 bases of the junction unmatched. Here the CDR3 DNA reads TGCGCCAGCAGGAATCGGGACAGGGCCTACGAGCAGTACTTC. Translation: CASRNRDRAYEQYF.

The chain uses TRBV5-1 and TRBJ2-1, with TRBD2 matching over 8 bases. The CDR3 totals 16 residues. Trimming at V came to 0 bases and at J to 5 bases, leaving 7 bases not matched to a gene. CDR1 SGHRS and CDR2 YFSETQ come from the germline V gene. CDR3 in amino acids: CASSLAISGNDNEQFF. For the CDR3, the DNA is TGCGCCAGCAGCTTGGCCATTAGCGGGAATGACAATGAGCAGTTCTTC.

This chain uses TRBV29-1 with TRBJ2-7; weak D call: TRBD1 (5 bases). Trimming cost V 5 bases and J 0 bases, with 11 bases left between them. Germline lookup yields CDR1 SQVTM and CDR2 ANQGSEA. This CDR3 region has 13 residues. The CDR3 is CSVTGVVSYEQYF. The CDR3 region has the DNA TGCAGCGTTACAGGAGTAGTCTCCTACGAGCAGTACTTC.

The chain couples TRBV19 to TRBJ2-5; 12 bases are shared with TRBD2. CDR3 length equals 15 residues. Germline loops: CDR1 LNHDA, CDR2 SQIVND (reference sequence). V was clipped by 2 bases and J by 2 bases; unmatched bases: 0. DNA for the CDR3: TGTGCCAGTAGTATACTAGCGGGAGGGCAAGAGACCCAGTACTTC. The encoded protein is CASSILAGGQETQYF.

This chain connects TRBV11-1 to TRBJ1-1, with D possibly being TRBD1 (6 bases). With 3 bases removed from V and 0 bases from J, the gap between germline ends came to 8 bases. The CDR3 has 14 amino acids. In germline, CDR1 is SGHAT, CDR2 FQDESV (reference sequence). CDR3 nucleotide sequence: TGTGCCAGCAGCTTGGACAGATTGAACACTGAAGCTTTCTTT. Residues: CASSLDRLNTEAFF.

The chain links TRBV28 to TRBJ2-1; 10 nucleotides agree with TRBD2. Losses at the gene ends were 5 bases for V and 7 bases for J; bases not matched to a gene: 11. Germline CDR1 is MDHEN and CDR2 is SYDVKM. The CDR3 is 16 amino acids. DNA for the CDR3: TGTGCCAGCAGTGAAGCAGCGGGAGGGCCGAGAAATGAGCAGTTCTTC. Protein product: CASSEAAGGPRNEQFF.

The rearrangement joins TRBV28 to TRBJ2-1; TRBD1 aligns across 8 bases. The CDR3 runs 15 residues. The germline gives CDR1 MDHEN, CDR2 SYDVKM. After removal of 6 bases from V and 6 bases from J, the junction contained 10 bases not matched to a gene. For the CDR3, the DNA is TGTGCCAGCAGGAAGCAGGGGGCGCCGGGCAATGAGCAGTTCTTC. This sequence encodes CASRKQGAPGNEQFF.

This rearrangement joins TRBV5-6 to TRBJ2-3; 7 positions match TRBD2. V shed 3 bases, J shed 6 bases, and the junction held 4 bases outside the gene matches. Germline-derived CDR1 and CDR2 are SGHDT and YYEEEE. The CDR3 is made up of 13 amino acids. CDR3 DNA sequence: TGTGCCAGCAGCTCTAGCGGCGGGGATACGCAGTATTTT. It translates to CASSSSGGDTQYF.

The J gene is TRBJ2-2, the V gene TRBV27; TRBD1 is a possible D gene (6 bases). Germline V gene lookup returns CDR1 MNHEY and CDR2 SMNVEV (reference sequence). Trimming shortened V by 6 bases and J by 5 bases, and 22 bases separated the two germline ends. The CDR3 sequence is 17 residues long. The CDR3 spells CASRLQQGSPGTGELFF. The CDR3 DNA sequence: TGTGCCAGCAGACTGCAACAGGGATCCCCGGGGACCGGGGAGCTGTTTTTT.

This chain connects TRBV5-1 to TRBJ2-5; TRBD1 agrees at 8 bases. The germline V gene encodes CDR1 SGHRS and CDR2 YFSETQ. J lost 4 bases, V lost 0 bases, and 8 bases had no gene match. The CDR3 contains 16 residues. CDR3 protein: CASSLGGRGRGETQYF. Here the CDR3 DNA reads TGCGCCAGCAGCTTGGGTGGCAGGGGGCGCGGAGAGACCCAGTACTTC.

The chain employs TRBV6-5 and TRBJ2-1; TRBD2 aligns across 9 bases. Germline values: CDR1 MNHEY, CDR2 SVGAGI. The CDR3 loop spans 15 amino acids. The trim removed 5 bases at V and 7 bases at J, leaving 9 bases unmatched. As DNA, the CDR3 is TGTGCCAGCAGTGCCGGACTAGCGCCTTATAATGAGCAGTTCTTC. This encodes CASSAGLAPYNEQFF.

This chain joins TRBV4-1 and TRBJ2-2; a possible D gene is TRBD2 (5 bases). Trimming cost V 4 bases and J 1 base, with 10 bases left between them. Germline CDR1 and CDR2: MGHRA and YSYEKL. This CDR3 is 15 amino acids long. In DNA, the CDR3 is TGCGCCAGCAGCCCCCAAGGACTGAACACCGGGGAGCTGTTTTTT. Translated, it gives CASSPQGLNTGELFF.

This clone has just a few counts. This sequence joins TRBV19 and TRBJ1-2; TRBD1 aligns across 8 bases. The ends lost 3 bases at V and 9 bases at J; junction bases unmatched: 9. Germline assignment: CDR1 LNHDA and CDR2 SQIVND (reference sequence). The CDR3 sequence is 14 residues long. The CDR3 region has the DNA TGTGCCAGTAGTATCGGGGTAACAGGGGGAAGCTACACCTTC. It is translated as CASSIGVTGGSYTF. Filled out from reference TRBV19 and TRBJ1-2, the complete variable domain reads DGGITQSPKYLFRKEGQNVTLSCEQNLNHDAMYWYRQDPGQGLRLIYYSQIVNDFQKGDIAEGYSVSREKKESFPLTVTSAQKNPTAFYLCASSIGVTGGSYTFGSGTRLTVV.

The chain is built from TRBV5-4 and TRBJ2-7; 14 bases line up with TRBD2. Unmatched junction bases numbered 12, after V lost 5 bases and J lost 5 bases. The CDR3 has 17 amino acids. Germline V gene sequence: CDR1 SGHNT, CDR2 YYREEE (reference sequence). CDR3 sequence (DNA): TGTGCCAGCAGTAGGGGACTAGCGGGAGTTGGGGACAACGAGCAGTACTTC. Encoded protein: CASSRGLAGVGDNEQYF. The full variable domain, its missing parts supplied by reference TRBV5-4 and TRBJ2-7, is ETGVTQSPTHLIKTRGQQVTLRCSSQSGHNTVSWYQQALGQGPQFIFQYYREEENGRGNFPPRFSGLQFPNYSSELNVNALELDDSALYLCASSRGLAGVGDNEQYFGPGTRLTVT.

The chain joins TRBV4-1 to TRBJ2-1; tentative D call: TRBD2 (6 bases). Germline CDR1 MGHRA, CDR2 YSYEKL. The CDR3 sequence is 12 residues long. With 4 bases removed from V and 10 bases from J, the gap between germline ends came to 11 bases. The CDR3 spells CASSRWTKEQFF. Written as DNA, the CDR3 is TGCGCCAGCAGCCGTTGGACTAAAGAGCAGTTCTTC.

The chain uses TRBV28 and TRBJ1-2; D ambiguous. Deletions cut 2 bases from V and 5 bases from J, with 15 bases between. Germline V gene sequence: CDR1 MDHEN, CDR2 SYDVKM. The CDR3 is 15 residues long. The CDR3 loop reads CASSLGLRAGYGYTF. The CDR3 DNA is TGTGCCAGCAGTTTAGGGCTTCGGGCGGGGTATGGCTACACCTTC.

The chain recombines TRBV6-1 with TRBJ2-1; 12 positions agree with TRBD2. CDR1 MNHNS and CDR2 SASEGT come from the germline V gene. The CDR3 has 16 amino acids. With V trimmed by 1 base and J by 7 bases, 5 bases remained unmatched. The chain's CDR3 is CASSEVYGTSGNEQFF. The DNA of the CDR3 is TGTGCCAGCAGTGAAGTATACGGGACTAGCGGGAATGAGCAGTTCTTC.

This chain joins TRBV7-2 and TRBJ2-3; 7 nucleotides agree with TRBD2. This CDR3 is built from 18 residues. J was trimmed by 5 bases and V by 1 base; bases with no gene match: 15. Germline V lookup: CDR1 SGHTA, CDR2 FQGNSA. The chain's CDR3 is CASSLDLLGRTGEDTQYF. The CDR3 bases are TGTGCCAGCAGCTTAGATCTACTCGGGAGGACCGGGGAAGATACGCAGTATTTT.

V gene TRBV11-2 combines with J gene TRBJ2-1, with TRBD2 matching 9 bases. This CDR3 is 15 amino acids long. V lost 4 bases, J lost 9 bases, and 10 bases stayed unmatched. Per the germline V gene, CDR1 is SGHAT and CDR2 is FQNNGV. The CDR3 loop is CASSSQDSGSSEQFF. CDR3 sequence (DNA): TGTGCCAGCAGCTCCCAAGATAGCGGGAGTTCTGAGCAGTTCTTC. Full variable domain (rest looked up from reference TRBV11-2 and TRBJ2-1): EAGVAQSPRYKIIEKRQSVAFWCNPISGHATLYWYQQILGQGPKLLIQFQNNGVVDDSQLPKDRFSAERLKGVDSTLKIQPAKLEDSAVYLCASSSQDSGSSEQFFGPGTRLTVL.

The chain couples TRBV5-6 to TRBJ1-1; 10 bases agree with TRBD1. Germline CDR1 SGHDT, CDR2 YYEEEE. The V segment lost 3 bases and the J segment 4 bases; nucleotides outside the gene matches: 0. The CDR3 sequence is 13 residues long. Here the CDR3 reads CASSWDRGTEAFF. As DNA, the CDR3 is TGTGCCAGCAGCTGGGACAGGGGCACTGAAGCTTTCTTT.

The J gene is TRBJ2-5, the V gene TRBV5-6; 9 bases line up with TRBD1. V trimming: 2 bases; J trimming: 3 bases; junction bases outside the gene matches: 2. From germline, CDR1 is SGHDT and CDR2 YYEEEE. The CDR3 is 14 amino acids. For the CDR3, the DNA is TGTGCCAGCAGCTTAGGGGACAGGGAAGAGACCCAGTACTTC. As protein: CASSLGDREETQYF.